Listed below are T cell receptor beta chains from one sample, sequenced in a study of identical twins. MiXCR was run by TCRdb on the 5' RACE reads, yielding one entry per CDR3 protein. The profile shows hundreds of thousands of distinct CDR3 sequences, about 8.1% of them singletons. This same sample was also part of a study on yellow fever vaccine responses in identical twins.

The sequenced sample consisted of memory (CD45RO+) T cells sorted from blood. The receptors here all came from a woman aged 18-29 years in good health. CDR3s include the opening cysteine and the closing phenylalanine or tryptophan. A D gene is named only where the DNA matches it firmly. For some rows the clone size is stated as once, few or many, or as a class when expanded; others skip it.

NA,NA,TRBV6-1,TRBJ2-6,CASRGLLILGANVLTF,TGTGCCAGCAGGGGCCTTTTGATTTTGGGGGCCAACGTCCTGACTTTC
NA,many,TRBV5-1,TRBJ2-5,CASGRGPQETQYF,TGCGCCAGCGGCAGGGGCCCCCAAGAGACCCAGTACTTC
NA,NA,TRBV19,TRBJ1-1,CASTQKPGRPQAFF,TGTGCCAGTACCCAAAAACCGGGCCGACCTCAAGCTTTCTTT
TRBD1,many,TRBV5-1,TRBJ2-7,CASSPRDRGLRDEQYF,TGCGCCAGCAGCCCCCGGGACAGGGGGTTGAGGGACGAGCAGTACTTC
NA,many,TRBV12-3/TRBV12-4,TRBJ2-1,CASTQATPANEQFF,TGTGCCAGCACCCAGGCTACCCCTGCCAATGAGCAGTTCTTC
NA,many,TRBV29-1,TRBJ1-2,CSVHNHYGYTF,TGCAGCGTTCACAACCACTATGGCTACACCTTC
NA,many,TRBV5-1,TRBJ2-1,CASSLGGPYNEQFF,TGCGCCAGCAGCTTGGGGGGGCCCTACAATGAGCAGTTCTTC
NA,NA,TRBV27,TRBJ2-2,CASSSRFRLGNTGELFF,TGTGCCAGCAGTTCAAGGTTCAGGTTAGGTAACACCGGGGAGCTGTTTTTT
TRBD2,few,TRBV20-1,TRBJ2-2,CSARGLAGGVRELFF,TGCAGTGCTAGAGGACTAGCGGGGGGAGTACGGGAGCTGTTTTTT
NA,many,TRBV6-4,TRBJ2-3,CASSDSGEDTQYF,TGTGCCAGCAGTGACTCCGGTGAAGATACGCAGTATTTT
TRBD1,few,TRBV6-5,TRBJ1-1,CASRLGTGDTEAFF,TGTGCCAGCAGACTCGGGACAGGGGACACTGAAGCTTTCTTT
NA,NA,TRBV14,TRBJ2-1,CASSQSKISYNEQFF,TGTGCCAGCAGCCAATCGAAGATCTCCTACAATGAGCAGTTCTTC
TRBD1,NA,TRBV20-1,TRBJ2-3,CSARERGQGGDTQYF,TGCAGTGCTAGAGAGAGGGGACAGGGTGGAGATACGCAGTATTTT
NA,NA,TRBV7-9,TRBJ1-2,CASGEGLYGYTF,TGTGCCTCCGGGGAGGGCCTCTATGGCTACACCTTC
NA,few,TRBV7-6,TRBJ1-1,CASSLVGALVNTEAFF,TGTGCCAGCAGCTTAGTGGGGGCGTTGGTGAACACTGAAGCTTTCTTT
TRBD2,NA,TRBV14,TRBJ2-7,CASSQDLWTSGSGEQYF,TGTGCCAGCAGCCAAGATCTTTGGACTAGCGGGAGTGGGGAGCAGTACTTC
NA,many,TRBV7-6,TRBJ2-1,CASSAKVEQFF,TGTGCCAGCAGCGCCAAGGTTGAGCAGTTCTTC
NA,NA,TRBV6-4,TRBJ2-3,CASSDSGEAALDTQYF,TGTGCCAGCAGTGACTCGGGGGAGGCAGCTTTGGATACGCAGTATTTT
NA,many,TRBV5-1,TRBJ1-3,CASSLATGSGNTIYF,TGCGCCAGCAGCTTGGCCACGGGGTCTGGAAACACCATATATTTT
TRBD1,NA,TRBV3-1,TRBJ2-3,CASSQGQGRGDTQYF,TGTGCCAGCAGCCAAGGACAGGGGCGGGGAGATACGCAGTATTTT